This TCR beta chain was captured by sequencing in a study of post-analysis software for immune sequencing data. About the study: Several disease courses (relapsing-remitting, secondary progressive and progressive-relapsing) of multiple sclerosis were included. Overall study results and limits: Comparison of patients with controls showed five TRBV segments more frequent in patients, TRBV5-6, TRBV5-1 and TRBV20-1 among them. Samples prepared in the same batch strongly co-clustered by F measure. Significantly lower normalized Chao1 diversity was found in patients with multiple sclerosis relative to controls.

This clonotype turned up a few times. Antigen specificity is unknown. cDNA libraries of TCR beta carried unique molecular identifiers. A population of about 1 to 11 million T cells gave rise to roughly 0.5 million cDNA molecules. TCRdb processed the PCR reads anew with MiXCR; each CDR3 protein has one entry. Here the sample spans hundreds of thousands of distinct CDR3 sequences, around 53% being singletons. V was pared by 4 bases and J by 1 base, with 8 bases between. The CDR3 spans 13 residues. CDR1 is DFQATT and CDR2 is SNEGSKA in the germline V gene (reference sequence). This clonotype was obtained from a girl aged 5 to 17 with multiple sclerosis. Input material: blood. The rearrangement joins TRBV20-1 to TRBJ2-1, with D unresolved. CDR3 sequence: CSATKESYNEQFF. The CDR3 region has the DNA TGCAGTGCTACCAAGGAATCCTACAATGAGCAGTTCTTC.